This TCR beta chain is drawn from a study of cytomegalovirus exposure and HLA in healthy donors. Study as a whole: Around 77 million unique TCRs from HLA-typed donors made up an early data release.

This CDR3 has 18 amino acids. The germline CDR1 and CDR2 sequences are SGHAT and FQNNGV. Points from the study as a whole: About 87% or about 30% of the time was how often most TCR beta V segments were productive, according to an earlier analysis. Association of 16,951 TCR beta sequences with HLA alleles was found at 0.05 false discovery rate in a later analysis. A missense variant in DCLRE1C was later tied to TCR beta V- and J-gene trimming.

As concerns this clone: Its antigen is unidentified. The junction and the germline gene differ at one end; a read error may be behind it. The sample holds other DNA sequences that translate to the same CDR3.

Both 60 Vbeta primers and 13 Jbeta primers went into the PCR. The repertoire was sequenced with immunoSEQ multiplex PCR; TCRdb's copy has only in-frame clones and lacks some. Here the sample table reports under 200,000 clones. The sample taken for sequencing was PBMCs. This chain joins TRBV11-2 and TRBJ2-5; 13 bases fit TRBD2. The TCR originated in a woman aged 18 to 35 in good health and CMV-seropositive. CDR3 in amino acids: CASSPRLAGGRYQETQYF. The CDR3 DNA is TGTGCCAGCAGCCCCCGACTAGCGGGGGGCCGGTACCAAGAGACTCAGTACTTC.